This is a list of T cell receptor beta chains from one sample in a study of blood T cell repertoires in COVID-19. TCRdb's copy holds only in-frame clones and misses some; the assay was immunoSEQ multiplex PCR. Of some 100,000 clones listed, 75% to 90% are singletons. Sequencing input: peripheral blood. Every receptor here comes from a woman between 45 and 60 years old with acute or convalescent COVID-19. Each CDR3 is given with its conserved first and last residue. D genes are given only for firm matches. Size tells how often a clone was seen (once, few, many) or the class of an expanded clone, and some rows leave it out.

TRBV5-1,NA,TRBJ1-2,NA,TGCGCCAGCAGCCAGACAGGTGTCTTGGGGGGCTACACCTTC,CASSQTGVLGGYTF
TRBV10-3,TRBD2,TRBJ2-5,NA,TGTGCCATCAGTAACCTAGCGGGTACAGAGACCCAGTACTTC,CAISNLAGTETQYF
TRBV18,NA,TRBJ2-6,NA,TGTGCCAGCTCACCCGTCCTAGGCTCTGGGGCCAACGTCCTGACTTTC,CASSPVLGSGANVLTF
TRBV7-9,NA,TRBJ2-6,NA,TGTGCCAGCAGCTTACCGACAGGTTATGGGCGAAGTGGGGCCAACGTCCTGACTTTC,CASSLPTGYGRSGANVLTF
TRBV5-5,NA,TRBJ2-4,NA,TGTGCCAGCAGCTATACGGGGGAACCAAACATTCAGTACTTC,CASSYTGEPNIQYF
TRBV7-3,TRBD2,TRBJ2-3,NA,TGTGCCAGCAGCCCTGGGACTAGCGGGGGTACAGATACGCAGTATTTT,CASSPGTSGGTDTQYF
TRBV19,TRBD2,TRBJ2-7,NA,TGTGCCAGTAGTATCGCCCCCGGACTAGCGGGGAGCTCCTACGAGCAGTACTTC,CASSIAPGLAGSSYEQYF
TRBV5-1,TRBD2,TRBJ2-3,NA,TGCGCCAGCAGAATAGCGGGGGAAAGCACAGATACGCAGTATTTT,CASRIAGESTDTQYF
TRBV2,TRBD1,TRBJ1-2,once,TGTGCCAGCACTGGGGACAGGGGGGGTGACTATGGCTACACCTTC,CASTGDRGGDYGYTF
TRBV3-1/TRBV3-2,NA,TRBJ1-4,NA,TGTGCCAGCAGCCTCAACGGGATTGGAAGTGGAAAACTGTTTTTT,CASSLNGIGSGKLFF
TRBV6-6,TRBD1,TRBJ1-3,NA,TGTGCCAGCATAAGGACAGGTCAGGGGAACACCATATATTTT,CASIRTGQGNTIYF
TRBV5-1,TRBD1,TRBJ2-7,NA,TGCGCCAGCAGCTTGGGGGACAGGGTGTACGAGCAGTACTTC,CASSLGDRVYEQYF
TRBV5-4,NA,TRBJ1-2,NA,TGTGCCAGCAGCTTGGAAGGGGCCTATGGCTACACCTTC,CASSLEGAYGYTF
TRBV15,NA,TRBJ1-5,NA,TGTGCCACCAGCAGAGTAACAAGCAATCAGCCCCAGCATTTT,CATSRVTSNQPQHF
TRBV5-1,NA,TRBJ2-6,NA,TGCGCCAGCAGGGCTCTTACCTCTGGGGCCAACGTCCTGACTTTC,CASRALTSGANVLTF
TRBV9,TRBD2,TRBJ2-3,NA,TGTGCCAGCGCCCTGGGGACTAGCGGGAACGTGGCTCCCTGGGATACGCAGTATTTT,CASALGTSGNVAPWDTQYF
TRBV18,NA,TRBJ1-1,NA,TGTGCCAGCTCACTGAAGACAGGCTCCTTCGAAGCTTTCTTT,CASSLKTGSFEAFF
TRBV5-6,TRBD2,TRBJ2-3,NA,TGTGCCAGCAAAACTGGGGACGGGGGGGCGGTAGATACGCAGTATTTT,CASKTGDGGAVDTQYF
TRBV19,TRBD1,TRBJ1-1,NA,TGTGCCAGTAAGACAGGGTTTGCTGAAGCTTTCTTT,CASKTGFAEAFF
TRBV7-3,NA,TRBJ2-3,NA,TGTGCCAGCAGCTTAACGCAGGGCGGCCTGCATACGCAGTATTTT,CASSLTQGGLHTQYF
TRBV6-5,NA,TRBJ1-2,NA,TGTGCCGTATCCCCGGGACACACCTTTGACGGCTACACCTTC,CAVSPGHTFDGYTF
TRBV15,NA,TRBJ2-3,NA,TGTGCCACCAGCAGAGATCTGGAGGGTACGCAGTATTTT,CATSRDLEGTQYF
TRBV3-1/TRBV3-2,NA,TRBJ1-4,NA,TGTGCCAGCAGCCGGTCACAGCCCGCCAAACTGTTTTTT,CASSRSQPAKLFF
TRBV10-3,NA,TRBJ2-7,NA,TGTGCCATCAGTGACCCACAGGGTACCTCCTACGAGCAGTACTTC,CAISDPQGTSYEQYF
TRBV5-1,TRBD2,TRBJ2-3,NA,TGCGCCAGCAGGACTAGCGGGACCGCAGATACGCAGTATTTT,CASRTSGTADTQYF
TRBV28,TRBD1,TRBJ1-1,NA,TGTGCCAGCAGTCCATATAGTCCGGGACAGGGCGGTTCCACTGAAGCTTTCTTT,CASSPYSPGQGGSTEAFF
TRBV5-5,NA,TRBJ1-2,once,TGTGCCAGCAGCTTTCCAAGGACAGAATCCTTCTACACCTTC,CASSFPRTESFYTF
TRBV14,NA,TRBJ1-1,NA,TGTGCCAGCAGCCAAGCCAGGGGAGGGGACACTGAAGCTTTCTTT,CASSQARGGDTEAFF
TRBV19,NA,TRBJ2-6,NA,TGTGCCAGTAGTATAGTGGGGACAAGGGCGAGTGGGGCCAACGTCCTGACTTTC,CASSIVGTRASGANVLTF
TRBV19,TRBD1,TRBJ2-2,NA,TGTGCCAGTAGTCCGGACAGGGTAAACACCGGGGAGCTGTTTTTT,CASSPDRVNTGELFF
TRBV19,TRBD2,TRBJ2-1,NA,TGTGCCAGTAGGATCGGGGGACTAGCGGGGGACCGTTACAATGAGCAGTTCTTC,CASRIGGLAGDRYNEQFF
TRBV28,TRBD1,TRBJ1-5,once,TGTGCCAGCAGCTCTACCGGACAGGGAGGCAATCAGCCCCAGCATTTT,CASSSTGQGGNQPQHF
TRBV28,TRBD2,TRBJ2-3,NA,TGTGCCAGCAGTTTGCCTCCACAGCGGGGGGCGGGGGGAGGTACGCAGTATTTT,CASSLPPQRGAGGGTQYF
TRBV18,TRBD1,TRBJ1-1,once,TGTGCCAGCTTCGCCGTACTAGGACAGGCCCTGAACACTGAAGCTTTCTTT,CASFAVLGQALNTEAFF
TRBV20-1,NA,TRBJ1-1,NA,TGCAGTGCTAGTCCAGCAGCAGGATCGAACACTGAAGCTTTCTTT,CSASPAAGSNTEAFF
TRBV6-6,NA,TRBJ2-5,NA,TGTGCCAGCAGTTGGGGTTTGGGGGGACAAGAGACCCAGTACTTC,CASSWGLGGQETQYF
TRBV18,TRBD2,TRBJ2-1,NA,TGTGCCAGCTCACCAAGCCTAGCGGGCTCCTACAATGAGCAGTTCTTC,CASSPSLAGSYNEQFF
TRBV28,NA,TRBJ2-1,NA,TGTGCCAGCGGAGGCCCCGACTACAATGAGCAGTTCTTC,CASGGPDYNEQFF
TRBV15,TRBD1,TRBJ1-2,NA,TGTGCCACCAGCCCTCACGGACAGGCTAACTATGGCTACACCTTC,CATSPHGQANYGYTF
TRBV7-8,NA,TRBJ2-2,NA,TGTGCCAGCAGCCCCCGGCAGGATTCGAACACCGGGGAGCTGTTTTTT,CASSPRQDSNTGELFF
TRBV5-5,NA,TRBJ1-1,NA,TGTGCCAGCAGCGGATTTAGTGGGCCCGTCACTGAAGCTTTCTTT,CASSGFSGPVTEAFF
TRBV6-5,NA,TRBJ1-2,NA,TGTGCCAGCAGTTCCGCAACAGGGACCCTTAACTATGGCTACACCTTC,CASSSATGTLNYGYTF
TRBV15,NA,TRBJ1-5,NA,TGTGCCACCAGCATACAGTCCGGTCAGCCCCAGCATTTT,CATSIQSGQPQHF
TRBV27,TRBD2,TRBJ2-7,NA,TGTGCCAGCCGTGCGGGGGGCTCCCTCTACTACGAGCAGTACTTC,CASRAGGSLYYEQYF
TRBV6-5,NA,TRBJ1-2,NA,TGTGCCAGCAGTAAAATGGACAGTGGGTATGGCTACACCTTC,CASSKMDSGYGYTF
TRBV19,NA,TRBJ2-2,NA,TGTGCCAGTAGTATAGGGGGGGTAGGGGAGCTGTTTTTT,CASSIGGVGELFF